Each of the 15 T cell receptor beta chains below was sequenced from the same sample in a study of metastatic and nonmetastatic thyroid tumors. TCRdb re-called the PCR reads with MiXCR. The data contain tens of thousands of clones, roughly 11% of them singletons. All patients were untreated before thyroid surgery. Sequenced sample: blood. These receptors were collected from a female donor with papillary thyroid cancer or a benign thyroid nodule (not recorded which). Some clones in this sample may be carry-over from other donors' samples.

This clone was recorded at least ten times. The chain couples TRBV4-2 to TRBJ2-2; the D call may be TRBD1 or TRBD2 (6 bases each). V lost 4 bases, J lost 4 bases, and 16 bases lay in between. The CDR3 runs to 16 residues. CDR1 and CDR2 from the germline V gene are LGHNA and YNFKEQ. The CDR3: CASSPDLGGSTGELFF. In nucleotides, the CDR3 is TGTGCCAGCAGCCCGGACTTGGGGGGCAGCACCGGGGAGCTGTTTTTT.

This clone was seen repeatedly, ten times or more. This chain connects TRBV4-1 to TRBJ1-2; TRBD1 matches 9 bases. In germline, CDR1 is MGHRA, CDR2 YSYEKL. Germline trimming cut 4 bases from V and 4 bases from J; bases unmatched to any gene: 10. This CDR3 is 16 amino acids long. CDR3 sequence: CASSPLPGQGFYGYTF. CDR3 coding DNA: TGCGCCAGCAGCCCTCTACCTGGACAGGGGTTCTATGGCTACACCTTC.

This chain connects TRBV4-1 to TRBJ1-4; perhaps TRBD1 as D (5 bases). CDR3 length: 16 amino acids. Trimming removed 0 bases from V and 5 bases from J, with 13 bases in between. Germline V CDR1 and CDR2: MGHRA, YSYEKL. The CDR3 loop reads CASSQDARGPNEKLFF. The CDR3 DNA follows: TGCGCCAGCAGCCAAGATGCGAGGGGCCCAAATGAAAAACTGTTTTTT.

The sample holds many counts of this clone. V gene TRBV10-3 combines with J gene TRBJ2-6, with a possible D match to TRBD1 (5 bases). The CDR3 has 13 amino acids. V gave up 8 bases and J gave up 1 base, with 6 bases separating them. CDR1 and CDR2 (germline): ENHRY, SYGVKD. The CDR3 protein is CAIGASGANVLTF. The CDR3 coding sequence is TGTGCCATCGGGGCGTCTGGGGCCAACGTCCTGACTTTC.

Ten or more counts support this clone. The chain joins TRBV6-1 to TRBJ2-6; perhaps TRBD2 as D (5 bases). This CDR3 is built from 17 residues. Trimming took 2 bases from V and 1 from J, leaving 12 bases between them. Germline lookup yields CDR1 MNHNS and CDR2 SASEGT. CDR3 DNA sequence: TGTGCCAGCAGTGAATTACTAGGCGGTTCTGGGGCCAACGTCCTGACTTTC. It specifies CASSELLGGSGANVLTF.

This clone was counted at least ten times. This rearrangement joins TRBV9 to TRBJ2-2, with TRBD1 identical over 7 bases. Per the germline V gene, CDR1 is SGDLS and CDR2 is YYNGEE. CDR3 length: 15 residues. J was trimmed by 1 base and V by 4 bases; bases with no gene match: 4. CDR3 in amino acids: CASSPRTGNTGELFF. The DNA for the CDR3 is TGTGCCAGCAGCCCCCGGACAGGGAACACCGGGGAGCTGTTTTTT.

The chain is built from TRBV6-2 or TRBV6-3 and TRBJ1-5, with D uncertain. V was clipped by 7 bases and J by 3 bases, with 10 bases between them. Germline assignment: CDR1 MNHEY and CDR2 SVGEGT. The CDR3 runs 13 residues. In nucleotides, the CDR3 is TGTGCCAGCATGTACACCGTCAATCAGCCCCAGCATTTT. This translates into CASMYTVNQPQHF.

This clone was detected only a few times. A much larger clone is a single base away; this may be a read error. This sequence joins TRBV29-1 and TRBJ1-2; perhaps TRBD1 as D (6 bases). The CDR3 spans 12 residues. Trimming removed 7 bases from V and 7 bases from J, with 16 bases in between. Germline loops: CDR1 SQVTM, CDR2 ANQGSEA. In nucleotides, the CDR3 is TGCAGCGCCGTCCAGGGGACTGGTGGCTACACCTTC. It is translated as CSAVQGTGGYTF.

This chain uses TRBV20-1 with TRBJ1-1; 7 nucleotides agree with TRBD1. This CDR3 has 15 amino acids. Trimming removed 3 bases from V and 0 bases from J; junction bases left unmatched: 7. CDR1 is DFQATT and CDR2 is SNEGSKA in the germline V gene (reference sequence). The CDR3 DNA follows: TGCAGTGCTAGGGACCGGGACAGCTTGAACACTGAAGCTTTCTTT. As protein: CSARDRDSLNTEAFF.

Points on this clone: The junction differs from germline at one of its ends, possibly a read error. The CDR3: CARSPHRGASNQTQHF. The CDR3 DNA reads as TGTGCCAGAAGCCCCCACCGCGGAGCGAGCAATCAGACCCAGCATTTT. V usage is TRBV28 and J usage is TRBJ1-5, with no clear D. The CDR3 length is 16 residues. Germline-derived CDR1 and CDR2 are MDHEN and SYDVKM.

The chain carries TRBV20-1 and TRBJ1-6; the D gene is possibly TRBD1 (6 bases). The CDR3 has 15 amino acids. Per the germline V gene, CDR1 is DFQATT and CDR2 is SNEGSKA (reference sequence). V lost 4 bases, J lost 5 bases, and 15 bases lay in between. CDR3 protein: CSAKLRAGDNSPLHF. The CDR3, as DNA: TGCAGTGCTAAGTTAAGGGCAGGGGATAATTCACCCCTCCACTTT.

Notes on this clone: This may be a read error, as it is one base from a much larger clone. The CDR3 DNA reads as TGTGCCAGCAGCTTAGGACACCGGGGTACCACTGAAGCTTTCTTT. It yields the protein CASSLGHRGTTEAFF. The chain uses TRBV7-9 and TRBJ1-1; D unclear. The CDR3 is 15 residues long. V lost 1 base, J lost 4 bases, and 13 bases lay in between. CDR1 SEHNR and CDR2 FQNEAQ come from the germline V gene (reference sequence).

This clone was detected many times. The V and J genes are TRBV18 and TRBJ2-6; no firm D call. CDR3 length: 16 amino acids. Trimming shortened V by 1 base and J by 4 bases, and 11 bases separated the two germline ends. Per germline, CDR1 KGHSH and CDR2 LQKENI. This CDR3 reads CASSPQTPSGANVLTF. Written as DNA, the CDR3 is TGTGCCAGCTCACCACAGACCCCCTCGGGGGCCAACGTCCTGACTTTC.

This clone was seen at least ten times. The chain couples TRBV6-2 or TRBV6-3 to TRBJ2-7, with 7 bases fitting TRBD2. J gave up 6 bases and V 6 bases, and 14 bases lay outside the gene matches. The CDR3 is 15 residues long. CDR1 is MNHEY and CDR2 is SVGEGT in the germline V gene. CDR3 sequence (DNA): TGTGCCAGCAGATCGAGGTTGGCAGGGAGGGGCGAGCAGTACTTC. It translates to CASRSRLAGRGEQYF.

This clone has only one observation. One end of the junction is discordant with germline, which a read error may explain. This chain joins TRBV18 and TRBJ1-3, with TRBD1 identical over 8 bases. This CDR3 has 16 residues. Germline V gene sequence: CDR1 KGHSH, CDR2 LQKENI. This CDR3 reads CASSRDRGFSGSTIYF. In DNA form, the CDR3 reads TGTGCCAGCTCACGTGACAGGGGCTTCTCGGGAAGCACCATATATTTT. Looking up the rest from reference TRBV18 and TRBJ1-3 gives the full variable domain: NAGVMQNPRHLVRRRGQEARLRCSPMKGHSHVYWYRQLPEEGLKFMVYLQKENIIDESGMPKERFSAEFPKEGPSILRIQQVVRGDSAAYFCASSRDRGFSGSTIYFGEGSWLTVV.